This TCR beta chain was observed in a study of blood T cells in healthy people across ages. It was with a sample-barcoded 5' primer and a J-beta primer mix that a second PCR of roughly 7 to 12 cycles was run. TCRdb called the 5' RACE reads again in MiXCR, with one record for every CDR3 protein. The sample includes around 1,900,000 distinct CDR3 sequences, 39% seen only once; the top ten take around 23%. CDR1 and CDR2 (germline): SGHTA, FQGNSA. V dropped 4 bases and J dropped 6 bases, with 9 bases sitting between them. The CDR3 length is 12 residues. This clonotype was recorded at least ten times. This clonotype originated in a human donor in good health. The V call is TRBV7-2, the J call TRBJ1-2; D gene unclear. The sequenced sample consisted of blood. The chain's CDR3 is CASSSGGHGYTF. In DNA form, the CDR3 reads TGTGCCAGCAGCTCCGGCGGGCATGGCTACACCTTC.